This T cell receptor (beta chain) was sequenced during a study of regulatory T cells in long-lasting Graves disease. Study-wide context: Antithyroid drugs had been taken under 3 months by newly diagnosed Graves' patients.

Sample time point: newly diagnosed GD, antithyroid drugs for less than 3 months. PBMCs provided the RNA from which the TCR library was made. Enrollment of patients was through an endocrinology department in Xi'an, China. Study-wide results and caveats: Persistent Graves' patients showed less TCR diversity than newly diagnosed patients showed.

This clonotype was detected ten times or more. The antigen remains undetermined. This CDR3 spans 15 amino acids. CDR1 is SGHRS and CDR2 is YFSETQ in the germline V gene. The ends were cut back, 4 bases at V and 4 bases at J, with 17 bases in the middle. Arm-PCR with iRepertoire HTBI primers amplified the CDR3 regions for these TCR beta libraries. In TCRdb, the multiplex PCR reads were re-called with MiXCR into one record per CDR3 protein. The sample records around 470,000 distinct CDR3 sequences, approximately 14% being singletons. The data also belong to a second study, concerning T cells in Graves' hyperthyroidism and ophthalmopathy. That source adds: First-round RT-PCR with HTBI primers amplified the TCR CDR3 region.

The chain recombines TRBV5-1 with TRBJ2-5; D remains ambiguous. The sequenced sample was peripheral blood mononuclear cells (PBMCs), obtained at new diagnosis, from a patient treated with antithyroid drugs. The receptor's source is a woman between 50 and 59 years old with Graves disease. In DNA form, the CDR3 reads TGCGCCAGCAGCCCGATGGAAGGGTTGGGAGAGACCCAGTACTTC. Translated: CASSPMEGLGETQYF.